This TCR beta chain was obtained from a study of T cells in Graves' hyperthyroidism and ophthalmopathy. In the study overall: Prior to any treatment, at the point of initial diagnosis, peripheral blood was collected.

The study based diagnoses on clinical symptoms, serum thyroxine and TRAb, thyroid ultrasound and orbital computed tomography. This clonotype has ten or more counts. Its antigen is as yet unknown. Germline CDR1 is MDHEN and CDR2 is SYDVKM. Unmatched junction bases numbered 2, after V lost 5 bases and J lost 0 bases. CDR3 size: 15 residues. Whole-study results and caveats: Ophthalmopathy prediction by the model preceded onset by a median approximately 6.9 months.

Authors of the study amplified TCR beta CDR3 regions from RNA transcripts. Primed by the HTBI set, a first-round RT-PCR was run on the TCR CDR3. TCRdb redid the calling of the multiplex PCR reads with MiXCR, one entry per CDR3 protein. This table has fewer than 750,000 distinct CDR3 sequences, roughly 14% appearing once. The J gene is TRBJ1-5, the V gene TRBV28; TRBD1 matches at 9 bases. The source is a middle-aged woman with Graves' ophthalmopathy. The sample comprised blood. The CDR3 DNA reads as TGTGCCAGCAGTCCACAGGGGGCTAGCAATCAGCCCCAGCATTTT. Residues: CASSPQGASNQPQHF.